This TCR beta chain was documented in a study of T cells expressing NK-cell markers. General observations from the study: Each of 5 to 7 donors carried dominant NKG2C+ clonotypes accounting for about 1.0-7.0% of CD8+ T cells.

Germline CDR1 and CDR2: SGHTA and FQGNSA. The CDR3 runs 13 residues. Remarks on this clonotype: What it recognizes is unknown.

5'RACE template switching built TCR beta cDNA with unique molecular identifiers. For each CDR3 protein, TCRdb gives one entry from its re-call of the 5' RACE reads, without DNA. The specimen's table records almost 450,000 distinct CDR3 sequences. The chain combines TRBV7-2 with TRBJ2-1; TCRdb indicates TRBD1, and absent DNA this call remains unverified. Sequencing was done on a sample of blood T cells: a sorted CD56 or NKG2C T cell subset, CD4+ or CD8+ T cells, or bulk PBMC T cells (not recorded which). The sequence derives from a woman between 18 and 70 years old in good health. CDR3 residues: CASRWGGRNEQFF.